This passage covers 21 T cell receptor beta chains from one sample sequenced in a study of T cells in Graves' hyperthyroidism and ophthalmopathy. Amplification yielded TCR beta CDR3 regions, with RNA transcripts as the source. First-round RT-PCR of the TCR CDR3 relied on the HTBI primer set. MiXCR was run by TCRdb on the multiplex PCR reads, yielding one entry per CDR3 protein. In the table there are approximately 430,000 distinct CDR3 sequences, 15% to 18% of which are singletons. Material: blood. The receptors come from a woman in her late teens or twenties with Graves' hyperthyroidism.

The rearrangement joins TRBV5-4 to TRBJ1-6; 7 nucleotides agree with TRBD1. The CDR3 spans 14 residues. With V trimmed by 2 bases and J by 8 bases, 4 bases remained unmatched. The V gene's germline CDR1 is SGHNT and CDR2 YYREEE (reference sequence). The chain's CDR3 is CASSFGQADSPLHF. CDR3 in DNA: TGTGCCAGCAGCTTCGGACAGGCAGATTCACCCCTCCACTTT.

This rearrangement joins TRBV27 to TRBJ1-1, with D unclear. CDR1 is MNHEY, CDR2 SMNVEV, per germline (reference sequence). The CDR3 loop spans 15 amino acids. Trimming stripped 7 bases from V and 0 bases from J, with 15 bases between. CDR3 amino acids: CASTKRRGLNTEAFF. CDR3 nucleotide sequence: TGTGCCAGCACCAAAAGGCGGGGATTGAACACTGAAGCTTTCTTT.

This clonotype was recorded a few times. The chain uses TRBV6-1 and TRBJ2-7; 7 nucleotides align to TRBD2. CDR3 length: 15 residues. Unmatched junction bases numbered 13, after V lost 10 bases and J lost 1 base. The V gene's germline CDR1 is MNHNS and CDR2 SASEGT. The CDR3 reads CATWSREAESYEQYF. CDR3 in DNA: TGTGCCACCTGGTCACGGGAGGCCGAGTCCTACGAGCAGTACTTC.

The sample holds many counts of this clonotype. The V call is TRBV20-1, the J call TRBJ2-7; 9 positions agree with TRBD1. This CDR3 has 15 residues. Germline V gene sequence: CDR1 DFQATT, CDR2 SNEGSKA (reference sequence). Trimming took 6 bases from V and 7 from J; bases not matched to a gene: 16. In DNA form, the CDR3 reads TGCAGTGCGGGGAGACAGGGGGGACGGGTGGGTGAGCAGTACTTC. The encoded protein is CSAGRQGGRVGEQYF.

The CDR3 here is CAISRTPLFSGRNTGELFF. The DNA of the CDR3 is TGTGCCATCAGCAGAACTCCCCTATTTAGCGGGAGGAACACCGGGGAGCTGTTTTTT. The chain recombines TRBV10-3 with TRBJ2-2; TRBD2 agrees at 9 bases. The CDR3 has 19 residues. Trimming at V came to 6 bases and at J to 1 base, leaving 15 bases not matched to a gene. From germline, CDR1 is ENHRY and CDR2 SYGVKD.

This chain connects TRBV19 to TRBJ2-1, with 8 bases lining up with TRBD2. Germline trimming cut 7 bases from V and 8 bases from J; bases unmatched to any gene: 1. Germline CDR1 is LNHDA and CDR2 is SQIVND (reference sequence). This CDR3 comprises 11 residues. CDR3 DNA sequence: TGTGCCAGTAAGCGGGGGTATGAGCAGTTCTTC. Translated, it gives CASKRGYEQFF. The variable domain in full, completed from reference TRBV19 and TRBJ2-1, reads DGGITQSPKYLFRKEGQNVTLSCEQNLNHDAMYWYRQDPGQGLRLIYYSQIVNDFQKGDIAEGYSVSREKKESFPLTVTSAQKNPTAFYLCASKRGYEQFFGPGTRLTVL.

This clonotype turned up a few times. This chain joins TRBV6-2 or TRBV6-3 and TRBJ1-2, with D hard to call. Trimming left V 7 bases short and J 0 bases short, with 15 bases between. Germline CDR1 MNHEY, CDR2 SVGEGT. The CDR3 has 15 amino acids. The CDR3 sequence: CASTTRRLTNYGYTF. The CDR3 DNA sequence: TGTGCCAGCACCACACGGAGGCTAACTAACTATGGCTACACCTTC.

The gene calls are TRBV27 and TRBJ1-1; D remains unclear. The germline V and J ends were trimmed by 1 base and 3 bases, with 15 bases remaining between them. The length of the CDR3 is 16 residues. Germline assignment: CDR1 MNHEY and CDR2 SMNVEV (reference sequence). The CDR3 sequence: CASSLLGGRFDTEAFF. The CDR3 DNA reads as TGTGCCAGCAGTTTATTAGGCGGGAGATTCGACACTGAAGCTTTCTTT.

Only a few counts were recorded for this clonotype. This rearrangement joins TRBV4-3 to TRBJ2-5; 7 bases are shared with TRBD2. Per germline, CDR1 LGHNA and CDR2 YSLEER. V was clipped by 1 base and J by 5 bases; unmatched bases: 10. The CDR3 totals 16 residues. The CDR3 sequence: CASSQGGLSGLETQYF. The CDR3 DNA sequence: TGCGCCAGCAGCCAAGGGGGACTAAGCGGACTCGAGACCCAGTACTTC.

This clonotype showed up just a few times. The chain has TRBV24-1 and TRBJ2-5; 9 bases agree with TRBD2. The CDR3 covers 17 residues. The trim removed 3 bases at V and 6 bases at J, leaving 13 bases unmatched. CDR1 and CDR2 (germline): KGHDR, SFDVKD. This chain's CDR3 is CATSDTYAAGGRQTQYF. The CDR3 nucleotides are TGTGCCACCAGTGATACCTACGCAGCGGGAGGACGGCAGACCCAGTACTTC.

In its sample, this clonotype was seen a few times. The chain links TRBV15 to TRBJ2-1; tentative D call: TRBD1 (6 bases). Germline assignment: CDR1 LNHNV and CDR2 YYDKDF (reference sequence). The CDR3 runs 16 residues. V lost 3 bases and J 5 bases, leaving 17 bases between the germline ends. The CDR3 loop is CATSSEIRDNNNEQFF. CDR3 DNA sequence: TGTGCCACCAGCAGTGAGATTCGGGACAATAACAATGAGCAGTTCTTC.

The CDR3 reads CASSQTSGNIQYF. CDR3 DNA: TGTGCCAGCAGCCAGACTAGCGGAAACATTCAGTACTTC. The chain has TRBV3-1 and TRBJ2-4, with TRBD2 identical over 9 bases. This CDR3 is built from 13 residues. Germline CDR1 reads LGHDT; CDR2 reads YNNKEL (reference sequence). The V gene end was trimmed by 3 bases and the J gene end by 6 bases; junction bases not matched to a gene: 0. The full variable domain, with the rest looked up from reference TRBV3-1 and TRBJ2-4, is DTAVSQTPKYLVTQMGNDKSIKCEQNLGHDTMYWYKQDSKKFLKIMFSYNNKELIINETVPNRFSPKSPDKAHLNLHINSLELGDSAVYFCASSQTSGNIQYFGAGTRLSVL.

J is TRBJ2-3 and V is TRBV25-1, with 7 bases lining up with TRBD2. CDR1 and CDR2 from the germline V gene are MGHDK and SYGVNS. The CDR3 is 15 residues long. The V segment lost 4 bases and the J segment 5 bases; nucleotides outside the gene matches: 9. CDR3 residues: CASSVAGVSKDTQYF. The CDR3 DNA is TGTGCCAGCAGTGTCGCGGGAGTTTCTAAAGATACGCAGTATTTT.

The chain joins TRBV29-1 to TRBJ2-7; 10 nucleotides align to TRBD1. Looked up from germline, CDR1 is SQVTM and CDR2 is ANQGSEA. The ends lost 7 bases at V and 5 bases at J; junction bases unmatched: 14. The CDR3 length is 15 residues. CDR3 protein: CSASRGDRGTNEQYF. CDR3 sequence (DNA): TGCAGCGCCTCGAGGGGGGACAGGGGTACAAACGAGCAGTACTTC.

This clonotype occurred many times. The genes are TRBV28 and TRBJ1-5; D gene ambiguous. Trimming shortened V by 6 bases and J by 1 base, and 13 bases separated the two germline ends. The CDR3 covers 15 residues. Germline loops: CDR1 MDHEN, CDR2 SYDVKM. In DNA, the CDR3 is TGTGCCAGCAGAATCGAGGGAACCAGCAATCAGCCCCAGCATTTT. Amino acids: CASRIEGTSNQPQHF.

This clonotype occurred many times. This chain's CDR3 is CASSVQGGNTEAFF. CDR3 nucleotide sequence: TGTGCCAGCAGTGTACAGGGTGGGAACACTGAAGCTTTCTTT. The V and J genes are TRBV6-1 and TRBJ1-1; weak D call: TRBD1 (6 bases). CDR1 and CDR2 from the germline V gene are MNHNS and SASEGT. The V end was cut by 4 bases, the J end by 1 base, with 10 bases between. The CDR3 is made up of 14 amino acids.

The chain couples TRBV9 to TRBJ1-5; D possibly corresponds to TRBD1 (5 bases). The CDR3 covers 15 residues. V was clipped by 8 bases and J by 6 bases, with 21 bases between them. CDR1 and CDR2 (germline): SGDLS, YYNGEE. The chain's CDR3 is CASRIGGDSGQPQHF. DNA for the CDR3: TGTGCCAGTCGGATCGGGGGAGACTCGGGTCAGCCCCAGCATTTT.

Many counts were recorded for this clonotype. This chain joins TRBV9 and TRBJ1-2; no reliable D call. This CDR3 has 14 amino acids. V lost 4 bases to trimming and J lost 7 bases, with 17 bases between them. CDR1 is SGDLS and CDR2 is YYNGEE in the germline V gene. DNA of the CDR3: TGTGCCAGCAGCCCCAACCCCGACGGGCTTGGCTACACCTTC. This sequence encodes CASSPNPDGLGYTF.

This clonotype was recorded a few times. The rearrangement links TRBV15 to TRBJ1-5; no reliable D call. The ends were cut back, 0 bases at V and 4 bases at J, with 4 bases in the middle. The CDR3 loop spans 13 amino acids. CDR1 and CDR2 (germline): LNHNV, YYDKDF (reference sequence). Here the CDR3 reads CATSRDPNQPQHF. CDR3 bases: TGTGCCACCAGCAGAGACCCTAATCAGCCCCAGCATTTT.

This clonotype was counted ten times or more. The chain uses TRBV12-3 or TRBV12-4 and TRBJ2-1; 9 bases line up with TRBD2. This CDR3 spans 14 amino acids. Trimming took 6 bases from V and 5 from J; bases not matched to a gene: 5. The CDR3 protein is CASRVAGGNNEQFF. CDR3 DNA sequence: TGTGCCAGCAGGGTGGCGGGAGGGAACAATGAGCAGTTCTTC.

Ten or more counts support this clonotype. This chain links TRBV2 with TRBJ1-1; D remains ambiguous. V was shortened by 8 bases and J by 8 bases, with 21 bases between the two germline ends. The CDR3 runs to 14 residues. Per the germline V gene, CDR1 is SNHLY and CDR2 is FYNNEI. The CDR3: CASLRLVTSREAFF. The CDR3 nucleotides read TGTGCCAGCTTACGCCTAGTTACCTCAAGGGAAGCTTTCTTT.